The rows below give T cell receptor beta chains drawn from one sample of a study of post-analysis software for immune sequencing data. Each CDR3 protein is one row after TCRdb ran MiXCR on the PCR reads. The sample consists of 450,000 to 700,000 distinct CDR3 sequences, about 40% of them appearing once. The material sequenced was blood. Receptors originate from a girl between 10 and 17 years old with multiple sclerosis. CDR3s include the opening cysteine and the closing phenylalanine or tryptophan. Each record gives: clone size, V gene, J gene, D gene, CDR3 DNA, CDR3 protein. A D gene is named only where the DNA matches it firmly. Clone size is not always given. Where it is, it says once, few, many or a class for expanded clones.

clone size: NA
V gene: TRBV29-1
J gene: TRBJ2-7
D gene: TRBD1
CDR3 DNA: TGCAGCGCAAATCCGGGACAGGGATACGAGCAGTACTTC
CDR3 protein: CSANPGQGYEQYF

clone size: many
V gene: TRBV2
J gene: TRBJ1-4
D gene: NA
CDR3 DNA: TGTGCCAGCAGCCGGGTCGGGGAAAAACTGTTTTTT
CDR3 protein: CASSRVGEKLFF

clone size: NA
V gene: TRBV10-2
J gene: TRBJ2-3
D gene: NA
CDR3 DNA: TGCGCCAGCATTGACATTTCCGATACGCAGTATTTT
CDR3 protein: CASIDISDTQYF

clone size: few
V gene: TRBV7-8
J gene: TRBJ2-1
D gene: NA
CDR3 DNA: TGTGCCAGCAGCTTGGTAGAGCGGCGAAACTACAATGAGCAGTTCTTC
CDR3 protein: CASSLVERRNYNEQFF

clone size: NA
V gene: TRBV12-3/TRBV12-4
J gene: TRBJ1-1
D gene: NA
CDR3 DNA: TGTGCCAGCAGTTCACCTGGTGGAGGCGGGAGAACTGAAGCTTTCTTT
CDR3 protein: CASSSPGGGGRTEAFF

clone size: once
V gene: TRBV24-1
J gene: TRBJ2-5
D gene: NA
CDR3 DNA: TGTGCCACCAGTGACGGACACCAAGAGACCCAGTACTTC
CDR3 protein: CATSDGHQETQYF

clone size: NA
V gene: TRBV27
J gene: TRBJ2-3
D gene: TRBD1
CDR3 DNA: TGTGCCAGCAGTTACAGACAGGGGAGCACAGATACGCAGTATTTT
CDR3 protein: CASSYRQGSTDTQYF

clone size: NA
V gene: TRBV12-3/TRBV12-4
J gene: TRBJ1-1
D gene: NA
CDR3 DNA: TGTGCCAGCAGTTTGAGCGGGCGGATGAACACTGAAGCTTTCTTT
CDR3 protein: CASSLSGRMNTEAFF

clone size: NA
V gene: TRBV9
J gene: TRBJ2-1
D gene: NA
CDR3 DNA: TGTGCCAGCAGCGTAGCTCCAGTGCCCCCTCAGAATGAGCAGTTCTTC
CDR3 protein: CASSVAPVPPQNEQFF

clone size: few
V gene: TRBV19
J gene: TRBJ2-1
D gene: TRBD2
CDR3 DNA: TGTGCCAGTAGACAAGAGGGAGGGCCTTCATATGAGCAGTTCTTC
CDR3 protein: CASRQEGGPSYEQFF

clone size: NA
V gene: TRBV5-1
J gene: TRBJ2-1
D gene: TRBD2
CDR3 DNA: TGCGCCAGCAGCTCGACCATCGGGACTAGCGTCAATGAGCAGTTCTTC
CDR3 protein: CASSSTIGTSVNEQFF

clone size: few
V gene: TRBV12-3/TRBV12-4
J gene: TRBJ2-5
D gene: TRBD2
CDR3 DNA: TGTGCCAGCAGTACCGGGACTAGCAAGTACTTC
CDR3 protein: CASSTGTSKYF

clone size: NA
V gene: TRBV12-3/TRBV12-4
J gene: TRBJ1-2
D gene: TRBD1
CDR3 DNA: TGTGCCAGCAGTTTTACCACGGGACAGGGTTATGGCTACACCTTC
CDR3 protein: CASSFTTGQGYGYTF

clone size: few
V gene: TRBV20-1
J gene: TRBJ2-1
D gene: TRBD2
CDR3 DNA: TGCAGTGCCCTAAGCGGGAGGGAGTACAATGAGCAGTTCTTC
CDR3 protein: CSALSGREYNEQFF

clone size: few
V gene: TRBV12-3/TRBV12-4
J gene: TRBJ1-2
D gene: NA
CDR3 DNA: TGTGCCAGCAGTCCTAAGACAGATGGCTACACCTTC
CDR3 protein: CASSPKTDGYTF

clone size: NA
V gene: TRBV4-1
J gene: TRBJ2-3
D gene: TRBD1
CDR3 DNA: TGCGCCAGTAGCCAAGAATCCCGAATGTCGACAGGGGGCTTGACAGATACGCAGTATTTT
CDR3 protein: CASSQESRMSTGGLTDTQYF

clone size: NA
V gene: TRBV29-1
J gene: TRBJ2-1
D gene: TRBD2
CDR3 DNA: TGCAGCGTTGCCCCCGGACTAGCGGGAGACAATGAGCAGTTCTTC
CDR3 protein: CSVAPGLAGDNEQFF

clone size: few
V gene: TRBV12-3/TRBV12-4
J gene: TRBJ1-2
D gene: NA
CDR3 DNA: TGTGCCAGCAAAATACCGGGACAAACTAGTTATGACTACACCTTC
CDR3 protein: CASKIPGQTSYDYTF

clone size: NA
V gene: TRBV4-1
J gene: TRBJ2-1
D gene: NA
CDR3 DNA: TGCGCCAGCACGAAAACCGGGATTTACAATGAGCAGTTCTTC
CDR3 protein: CASTKTGIYNEQFF

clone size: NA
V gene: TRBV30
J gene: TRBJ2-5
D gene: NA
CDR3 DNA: TGTGCCTGGGACCTCGGTGAGACCCAGTACTTC
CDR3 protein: CAWDLGETQYF

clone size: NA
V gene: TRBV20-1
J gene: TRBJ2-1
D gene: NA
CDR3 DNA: TGCAGTGCCAGCAATGAGCAGTTCTTC
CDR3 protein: CSASNEQFF

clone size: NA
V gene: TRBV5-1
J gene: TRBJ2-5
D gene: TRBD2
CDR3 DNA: TGCGCCAGCAGCAATGGACGGGGAGGGAGAACGGAGACCCAGTACTTC
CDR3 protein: CASSNGRGGRTETQYF

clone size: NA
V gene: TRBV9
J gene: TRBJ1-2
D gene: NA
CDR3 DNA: TGTGCCAGCAGCCCCGAATCGGGGGTTAACTATGGCTACACCTTC
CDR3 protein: CASSPESGVNYGYTF

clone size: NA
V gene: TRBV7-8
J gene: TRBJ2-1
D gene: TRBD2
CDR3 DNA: TGTGCCAGCAGCTTAGGGACTAGCGGGCAAATATACAATGAGCAGTTCTTC
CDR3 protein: CASSLGTSGQIYNEQFF

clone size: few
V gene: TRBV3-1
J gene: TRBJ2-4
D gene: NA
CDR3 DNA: TGTGCCAGCAGCCAACTGCGGAACATTCAGTACTTC
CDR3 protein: CASSQLRNIQYF

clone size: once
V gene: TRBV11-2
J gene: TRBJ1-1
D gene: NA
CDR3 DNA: TGTGCCAGCAGCAGGGGGTGGTCCCCTCCGAGGAGGGATACTGAAGCTTTCTTT
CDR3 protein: CASSRGWSPPRRDTEAFF

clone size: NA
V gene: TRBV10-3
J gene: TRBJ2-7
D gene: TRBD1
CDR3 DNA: TGTGCCATCGGCACAGGGGGTCCCTACGAGCAGTACTTC
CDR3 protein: CAIGTGGPYEQYF

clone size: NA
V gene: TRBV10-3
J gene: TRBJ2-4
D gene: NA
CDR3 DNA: TGTGCCATCAGTGAGCTTCCTAATGCCAAAAACATTCAGTACTTC
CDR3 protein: CAISELPNAKNIQYF

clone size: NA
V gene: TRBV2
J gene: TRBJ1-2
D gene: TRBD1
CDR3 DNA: TGTGCCAGCAGTGCCGACAGGGAGGACTATGGCTACACCTTC
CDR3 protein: CASSADREDYGYTF

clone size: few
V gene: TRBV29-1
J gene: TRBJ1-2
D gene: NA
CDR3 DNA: TGCAGCGTTGTTTCAGGGAGCGGCTACACCTTC
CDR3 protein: CSVVSGSGYTF

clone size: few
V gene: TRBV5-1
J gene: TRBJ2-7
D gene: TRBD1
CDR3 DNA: TGCGCCAGCAGCGATGACAGGGCCAACGAGCAGTACTTC
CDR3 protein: CASSDDRANEQYF

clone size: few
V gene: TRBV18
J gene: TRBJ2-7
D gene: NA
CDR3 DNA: TGTGCCAGCTCACTCTCGTGGGGGAAGGGGCTCGAGCAGTACTTC
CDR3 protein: CASSLSWGKGLEQYF

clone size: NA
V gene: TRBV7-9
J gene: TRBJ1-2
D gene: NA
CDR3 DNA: TGTGCCAGCAGCCCTGGGATGGGGGACCCTAACTATGGCTACACCTTC
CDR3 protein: CASSPGMGDPNYGYTF

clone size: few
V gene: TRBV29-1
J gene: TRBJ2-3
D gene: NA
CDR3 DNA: TGCAGCCTATTAGAAGGCACAGATACGCAGTATTTT
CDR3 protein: CSLLEGTDTQYF

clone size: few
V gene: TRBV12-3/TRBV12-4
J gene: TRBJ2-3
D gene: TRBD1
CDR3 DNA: TGTGCCAGCAGGGAGACAGGGGCTCGGGACACAGATACGCAGTATTTT
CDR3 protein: CASRETGARDTDTQYF

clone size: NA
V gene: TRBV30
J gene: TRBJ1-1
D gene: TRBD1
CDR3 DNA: TGTGCCTGGACCTTACAGGGGGACACTGAAGCTTTCTTT
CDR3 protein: CAWTLQGDTEAFF

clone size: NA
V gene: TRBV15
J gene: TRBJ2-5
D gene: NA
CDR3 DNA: TGTGCCACCAGCCCGGATCCCGGTTCCATGGAGACCCAGTACTTC
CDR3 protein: CATSPDPGSMETQYF

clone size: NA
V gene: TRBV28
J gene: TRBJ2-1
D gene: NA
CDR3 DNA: TGCGCCAGCAGCCAAAAAGGGGGTGACTACAATGAGCAGTTCTTC
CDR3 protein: CASSQKGGDYNEQFF

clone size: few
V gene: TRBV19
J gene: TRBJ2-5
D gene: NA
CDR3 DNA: TGTGCCAGTAGTAAGGAGTACCAAGAGACCCAGTACTTC
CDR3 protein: CASSKEYQETQYF

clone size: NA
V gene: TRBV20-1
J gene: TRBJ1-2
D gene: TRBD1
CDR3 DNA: TGCAGTGCTAGAGTTCCCCGGGACAGGGGGCTTGGCTACACCTTC
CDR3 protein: CSARVPRDRGLGYTF

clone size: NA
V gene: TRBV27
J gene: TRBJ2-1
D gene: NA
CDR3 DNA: TGTGCCAGCAGCTTGGACGGGGAGACCCAGTTCTTC
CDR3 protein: CASSLDGETQFF

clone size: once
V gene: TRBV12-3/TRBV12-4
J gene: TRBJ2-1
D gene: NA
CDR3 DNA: TGTGCCAGCAGTTTCCTTCCCGGGAATGAGCAGTTCTTC
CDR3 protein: CASSFLPGNEQFF

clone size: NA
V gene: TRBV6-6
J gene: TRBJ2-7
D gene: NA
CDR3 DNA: TGTGCCAGCAGTGACCGAAAGACCAGGTCTGACGAGCAGTACTTC
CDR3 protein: CASSDRKTRSDEQYF

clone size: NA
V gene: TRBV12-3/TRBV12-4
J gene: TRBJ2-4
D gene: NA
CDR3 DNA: TGTGCCAGCAGTCCTCGTCCCCTGGGCATTCAGTACTTC
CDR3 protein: CASSPRPLGIQYF

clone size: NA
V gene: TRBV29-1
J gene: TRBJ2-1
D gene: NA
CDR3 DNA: TGCAGCTCCAGGCCCAGGCTTCAAAAAGAGACCCAGTTCTTC
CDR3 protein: CSSRPRLQKETQFF

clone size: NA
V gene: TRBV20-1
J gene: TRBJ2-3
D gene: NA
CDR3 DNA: TGCAGTGCCAACCCGGTTGATACGCAGTATTTT
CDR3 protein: CSANPVDTQYF

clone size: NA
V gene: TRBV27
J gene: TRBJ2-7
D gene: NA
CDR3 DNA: TGTGCCAGCAGTTTATCGATCAGGGGACGCGAGCAGTACTTC
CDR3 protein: CASSLSIRGREQYF

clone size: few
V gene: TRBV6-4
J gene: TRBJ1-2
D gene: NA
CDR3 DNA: TGTGCCAGCAGTGACTCGATCCGTGCCCAATATGGCTACACCTTC
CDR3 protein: CASSDSIRAQYGYTF

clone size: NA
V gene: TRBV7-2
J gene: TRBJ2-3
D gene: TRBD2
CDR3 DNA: TGTGCCAGCAGCGCACCCGGGACTAGAAGGCAGTATTTT
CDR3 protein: CASSAPGTRRQYF

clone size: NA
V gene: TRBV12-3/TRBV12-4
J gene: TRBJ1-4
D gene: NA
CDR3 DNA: TGTGTCAGCAGTCCCCCGGGGGCAGGGCCTCGAGAAAAACTGTTTTTT
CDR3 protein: CVSSPPGAGPREKLFF

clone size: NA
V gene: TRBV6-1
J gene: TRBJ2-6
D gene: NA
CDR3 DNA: TGTGCCAGCAGTGAAGACATGTCTGGGGCCAACGTCCTGACTTTC
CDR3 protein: CASSEDMSGANVLTF

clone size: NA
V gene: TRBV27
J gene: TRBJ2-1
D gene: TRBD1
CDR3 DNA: TGTGCCAGCAGTTCCGGACAGGTCAATGAGCAGTTCTTC
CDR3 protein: CASSSGQVNEQFF